Listed here are 25 T cell receptor beta chains from one sample, sequenced in a study of T cell changes during pregnancy in multiple sclerosis. The protocol was immunoSEQ multiplex PCR, while the TCRdb copy is restricted to in-frame clones and leaves out a portion. The sample lists 55,000 to 75,000 clones, around 91% seen once, with approximately 1.5% in the top ten. The input for sequencing was peripheral blood, taken in the third trimester of pregnancy. These receptors originate from a female donor in good health, enrolled as a control in a pregnancy study.

This clone occurred once. This CDR3 is CASSTSPRRDEQYF. CDR3 in DNA: TGTGCCAGCAGTACCAGCCCCCGGAGGGACGAGCAGTACTTC. The chain joins TRBV28 to TRBJ2-7; D is possibly TRBD2 (6 bases). The CDR3 has 14 amino acids. Trimming left V 5 bases short and J 5 bases short, with 16 bases between. Germline lookup yields CDR1 MDHEN and CDR2 SYDVKM.

The V call is TRBV7-2, the J call TRBJ2-7, with D unresolved. Trimming took 1 base from V and 3 from J, leaving 10 bases between them. Germline lookup yields CDR1 SGHTA and CDR2 FQGNSA. The CDR3 is 14 amino acids. The CDR3 DNA reads TGTGCCAGCAGCTTAGACGCCCAGGTCTACGAGCAGTACTTC. It encodes CASSLDAQVYEQYF.

The chain carries TRBV7-2 and TRBJ1-5; 10 positions agree with TRBD1. The J segment lost 4 bases and the V segment lost 1 base, leaving 4 bases of the junction unmatched. CDR3 length: 16 amino acids. The germline gives CDR1 SGHTA, CDR2 FQGNSA. CDR3 sequence: CASSLDWTGGNQPQHF. CDR3 in DNA: TGTGCCAGCAGCTTAGATTGGACAGGGGGGAATCAGCCCCAGCATTTT.

J is TRBJ1-1 and V is TRBV29-1; 8 nucleotides agree with TRBD1. V lost 6 bases to trimming and J lost 5 bases; unmatched junction nucleotides: 11. The germline CDR1 and CDR2 sequences are SQVTM and ANQGSEA. The CDR3 spans 14 residues. CDR3 nucleotide sequence: TGCAGCGTCAAATGGACAGGGTGGGGTACTGAAGCTTTCTTT. Its translation: CSVKWTGWGTEAFF.

V gene TRBV7-8 combines with J gene TRBJ2-7; the D gene is possibly TRBD1 (5 bases). From germline, CDR1 is SGHVS and CDR2 FQNEAQ. The CDR3 contains 13 residues. Deletions cut 11 bases from V and 2 bases from J, with 16 bases between. The CDR3 here is CASGGRATYEQYF. In nucleotides, the CDR3 is TGTGCCTCTGGCGGCAGGGCAACCTACGAGCAGTACTTC. The variable domain in full, completed from reference TRBV7-8 and TRBJ2-7, reads GAGVSQSPRYKVAKRGQDVALRCDPISGHVSLFWYQQALGQGPEFLTYFQNEAQLDKSGLPSDRFFAERPEGSVSTLKIQRTQQEDSAVYLCASGGRATYEQYFGPGTRLTVT.

The V and J genes are TRBV2 and TRBJ2-2; unclear D gene. The CDR3 has 12 residues. The V and J ends lost 2 bases and 6 bases respectively, with 4 bases between them. In germline, CDR1 is SNHLY, CDR2 FYNNEI. This CDR3 is CASSENSGELFF. In DNA, the CDR3 is TGTGCCAGCAGTGAAAACTCCGGGGAGCTGTTTTTT.

The V gene is TRBV5-4, the J gene TRBJ1-4, with 9 bases matching TRBD1. The CDR3 has 15 residues. V dropped 4 bases and J dropped 8; count of bases not matched to a gene: 9. Germline V gives CDR1 SGHNT, CDR2 YYREEE (reference sequence). CDR3 amino acids: CASSARGQGSEKLFF. The CDR3, as DNA: TGTGCCAGCAGCGCCAGGGGACAGGGTTCCGAAAAACTGTTTTTT.

This clone was recorded a few times. The chain couples TRBV5-1 to TRBJ1-1; D gene unclear. The CDR3 extends over 15 amino acids. V was pared by 0 bases and J by 0 bases, with 9 bases between. The germline CDR1 and CDR2 sequences are SGHRS and YFSETQ. CDR3 sequence reads: CASSLAHGVNTEAFF. The DNA of the CDR3 is TGCGCCAGCAGCTTGGCCCACGGGGTGAACACTGAAGCTTTCTTT.

The chain joins TRBV25-1 to TRBJ1-1; no clear D. Germline V CDR1 and CDR2: MGHDK, SYGVNS. The CDR3 runs to 14 residues. Deletions cut 6 bases from V and 1 base from J, with 12 bases between. CDR3 sequence: CASSPAVRNTEAFF. The CDR3 nucleotides are TGTGCCAGCAGCCCTGCAGTCAGGAACACTGAAGCTTTCTTT.

The genes are TRBV11-2 and TRBJ1-1, with D possibly being TRBD1 (6 bases). From germline, CDR1 is SGHAT and CDR2 FQNNGV. This CDR3 is 16 amino acids long. V lost 5 bases and J lost 0, with 16 bases in between. CDR3 bases: TGTGCCAGCAGCGAGAGACAGGCATTAATGAACACTGAAGCTTTCTTT. As protein: CASSERQALMNTEAFF.

CDR3 DNA sequence: TGTGCCAGCAGCCCTAGCATAACAGGGGGGGTCAAAGCTTTCTTT. Protein sequence: CASSPSITGGVKAFF. The chain joins TRBV6-5 to TRBJ1-1; 8 nucleotides align to TRBD1. From germline, CDR1 is MNHEY and CDR2 SVGAGI. This CDR3 is built from 15 residues. Trimming at V came to 6 bases and at J to 9 bases, leaving 15 bases not matched to a gene.

This rearrangement joins TRBV19 to TRBJ2-2; a possible D gene is TRBD1 (6 bases). V was clipped by 10 bases and J by 6 bases, with 18 bases between them. The germline V gene has CDR1 LNHDA and CDR2 SQIVND (reference sequence). The CDR3 contains 14 residues. Here the CDR3 reads CATQGLADAGELFF. For the CDR3, the DNA is TGTGCCACTCAGGGGCTAGCAGACGCCGGGGAGCTGTTTTTT.

The chain recombines TRBV5-4 with TRBJ2-5; 8 nucleotides align to TRBD1. This CDR3 has 17 residues. V lost 2 bases and J lost 4; bases outside the gene matches: 13. CDR1 is SGHNT and CDR2 is YYREEE in the germline V gene (reference sequence). CDR3 sequence (DNA): TGTGCCAGCAGCTTAACCGGACAGGGCGAACTAAGAGAGACCCAGTACTTC. Encoded protein: CASSLTGQGELRETQYF.

This clone was seen a few times. The V gene is TRBV6-6, the J gene TRBJ2-1; TRBD2 aligns across 12 bases. Germline trimming cut 6 bases from V and 9 bases from J; bases unmatched to any gene: 9. Germline assignment: CDR1 MNHNY and CDR2 SVGAGI (reference sequence). The CDR3 covers 15 residues. CDR3 sequence reads: CASSNPTSGGLEQFF. CDR3 nucleotides: TGTGCCAGCAGCAACCCGACTAGCGGGGGACTTGAGCAGTTCTTC.

The rearrangement links TRBV6-5 to TRBJ1-1; no clear D gene. The V gene lost 2 bases and the J gene lost 1 base, with 5 bases spanning the gap. This CDR3 is 13 amino acids long. CDR1 and CDR2 (germline): MNHEY, SVGAGI. The CDR3 loop reads CASSYLRNTEAFF. The DNA for the CDR3 is TGTGCCAGCAGTTACCTCCGGAACACTGAAGCTTTCTTT.

The V call is TRBV6-1, the J call TRBJ1-4; 10 bases match TRBD1. Germline V gene sequence: CDR1 MNHNS, CDR2 SASEGT. Trimming took 5 bases from V and 8 from J; bases not matched to a gene: 2. CDR3 size: 13 residues. The CDR3 here is CASSRTGGEKLFF. Written as DNA, the CDR3 is TGTGCCAGCAGTAGGACAGGGGGAGAAAAACTGTTTTTT.

The J gene is TRBJ1-1, the V gene TRBV28; D unresolved. This CDR3 region has 14 residues. The V gene's germline CDR1 is MDHEN and CDR2 SYDVKM. Trimming removed 6 bases from V and 0 bases from J, with 11 bases in between. CDR3 nucleotide sequence: TGTGCCAGCAGCCCGTTTGGCATGAACACTGAAGCTTTCTTT. Translating it yields CASSPFGMNTEAFF.

The chain joins TRBV7-2 to TRBJ2-2, with 9 bases aligning to TRBD1. Germline V gene data show CDR1 as SGHTA and CDR2 as FQGNSA. CDR3 length equals 16 residues. The V and J ends lost 8 bases and 5 bases, in that order; junction bases with no gene match: 12. CDR3 sequence (DNA): TGTGCCAGCGGACACACCGGGACAGGGAAAACCGGGGAGCTGTTTTTT. Encoded protein: CASGHTGTGKTGELFF.

This clone was found a few times. V usage is TRBV25-1 and J usage is TRBJ1-1; 8 nucleotides line up with TRBD1. The V gene's germline CDR1 is MGHDK and CDR2 SYGVNS. Losses at the gene ends were 5 bases for V and 4 bases for J; bases not matched to a gene: 9. The CDR3 consists of 15 residues. This CDR3 reads CASSTPQGVGTEAFF. The CDR3 nucleotides are TGTGCCAGCAGTACCCCACAGGGGGTGGGCACTGAAGCTTTCTTT.

This clone was detected many times. V usage is TRBV27 and J usage is TRBJ1-1; D not resolved. This CDR3 region has 13 residues. The V end was cut by 4 bases, the J end by 7 bases, with 13 bases between. Germline V gives CDR1 MNHEY, CDR2 SMNVEV (reference sequence). DNA of the CDR3: TGTGCCAGCAGTTCATTCCCGAACGGTGAAGCTTTCTTT. This translates into CASSSFPNGEAFF.

This clone was recorded only once. The chain joins TRBV28 to TRBJ1-1; D perhaps matches TRBD1 (5 bases). CDR1 MDHEN and CDR2 SYDVKM come from the germline V gene. Deletions cut 6 bases from V and 6 bases from J, with 17 bases between. The CDR3 has 14 residues. The CDR3 spells CASSSTGVGPEAFF. In nucleotides, the CDR3 is TGTGCCAGCAGCTCCACCGGCGTGGGGCCTGAAGCTTTCTTT.

J is TRBJ1-5 and V is TRBV4-1; 7 nucleotides align to TRBD1. V trimming: 0 bases; J trimming: 5 bases; junction bases outside the gene matches: 7. This CDR3 comprises 16 residues. The germline CDR1 and CDR2 sequences are MGHRA and YSYEKL. The CDR3 DNA is TGCGCCAGCAGCCAAGATCCGGGACAGAGCCATCAGCCCCAGCATTTT. It codes for CASSQDPGQSHQPQHF.

The count of this clone is one. The chain has TRBV7-2 and TRBJ2-3; TRBD2 matches 10 bases. CDR1 is SGHTA, CDR2 FQGNSA, per germline. V was clipped by 2 bases and J by 2 bases; unmatched bases: 10. The CDR3 runs 18 residues. This CDR3 is CASSLTGLAGVNTDTQYF. CDR3 DNA sequence: TGTGCCAGCAGCTTAACAGGGCTAGCGGGGGTAAACACAGATACGCAGTATTTT.

V and J are TRBV6-1 and TRBJ2-1, with TRBD1 identical over 8 bases. The J segment lost 4 bases and the V segment lost 6 bases, leaving 8 bases of the junction unmatched. The CDR3 is 15 amino acids. Germline loops: CDR1 MNHNS, CDR2 SASEGT. The DNA for the CDR3 is TGTGCCAGCAGGATCGGACAGGGTCTTTACAATGAGCAGTTCTTC. This gives the protein CASRIGQGLYNEQFF.

This clone was detected once. The genes are TRBV2 and TRBJ1-2, with 8 bases that match TRBD1. Trimming at V came to 4 bases and at J to 7 bases, leaving 5 bases not matched to a gene. The CDR3 totals 13 residues. Germline CDR1 is SNHLY and CDR2 is FYNNEI. In DNA form, the CDR3 reads TGTGCCAGCAGTGGGACAGGGAAGGGTGGCTACACCTTC. Translated, it gives CASSGTGKGGYTF.